This section outlines one TCR beta chain sequence together with its context. The sample belongs to a study of CD8 T cells in Susac syndrome. Germline loops: CDR1 MNHEY, CDR2 SMNVEV (reference sequence). Trimming stripped 6 bases from V and 5 bases from J, with 10 bases between. The CDR3 has 13 residues. Random hexamers primed reverse transcription of about 0.45 to 1 ug RNA. Coverage of TCR beta CDR3 amplification by immunoSEQ multiplex PCR extended to 54 Vbeta and 13 Jbeta. TCRdb ran MiXCR on the immunoSEQ multiplex PCR reads and lists one entry per CDR3 protein. In the table there are around 79,000 distinct CDR3 sequences, roughly 94% of which are singletons. The authors carried out high-throughput sequencing of TCR beta. They applied it to CD8+ and CD4+ T cells obtained from blood. Treatment-naive patients with stable or active relapsing-remitting disease served as multiple sclerosis controls. The CD8+ and CD4+ T cells were negatively isolated, with the TEMRA cells enriched by FACS.

The chain uses TRBV27 and TRBJ2-2; tentative D call: TRBD2 (5 bases). This receptor was taken from a human donor with multiple sclerosis. The sequencing input was CD8+ T cells from PBMCs. The CDR3 coding sequence is TGTGCCAGCAGCCGCACTAGTACCGGGGAGCTGTTTTTT. Its protein product is CASSRTSTGELFF.